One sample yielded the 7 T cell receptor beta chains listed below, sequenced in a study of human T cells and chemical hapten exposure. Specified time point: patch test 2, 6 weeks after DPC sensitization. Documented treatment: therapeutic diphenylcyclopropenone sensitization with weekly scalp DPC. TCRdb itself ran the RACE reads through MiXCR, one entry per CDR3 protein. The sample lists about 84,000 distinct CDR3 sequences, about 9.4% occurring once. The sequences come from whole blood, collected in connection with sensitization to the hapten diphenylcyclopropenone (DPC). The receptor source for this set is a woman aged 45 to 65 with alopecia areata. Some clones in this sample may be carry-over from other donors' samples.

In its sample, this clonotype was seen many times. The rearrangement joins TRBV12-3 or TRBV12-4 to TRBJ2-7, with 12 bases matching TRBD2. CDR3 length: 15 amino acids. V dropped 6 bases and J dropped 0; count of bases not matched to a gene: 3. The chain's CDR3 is CASSSTSGSSYEQYF. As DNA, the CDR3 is TGTGCCAGCAGCTCGACTAGCGGGAGCTCCTACGAGCAGTACTTC.

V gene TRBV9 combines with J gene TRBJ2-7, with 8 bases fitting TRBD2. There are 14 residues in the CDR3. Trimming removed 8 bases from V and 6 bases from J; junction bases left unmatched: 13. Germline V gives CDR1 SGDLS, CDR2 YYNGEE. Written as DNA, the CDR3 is TGTGCCAGTTCGATCGGACTAGCTCCAATCGAGCAGTACTTC. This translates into CASSIGLAPIEQYF.

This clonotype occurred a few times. The CDR3 protein is CASSQLADTDTQYF. The CDR3 nucleotides are TGTGCCAGCTCACAACTAGCGGACACAGATACGCAGTATTTT. V and J are TRBV18 and TRBJ2-3, with TRBD2 identical over 8 bases. Trimming at V came to 4 bases and at J to 2 bases, leaving 2 bases not matched to a gene. The germline V gene encodes CDR1 KGHSH and CDR2 LQKENI. The CDR3 extends over 14 amino acids.

The CDR3 region has the DNA TGCAGTGCAGGAAGGGAGATCCAAGAGACCCAGTACTTC. The encoded protein is CSAGREIQETQYF. The rearrangement uses TRBV20-1 and TRBJ2-5, with D possibly being TRBD2 (5 bases). This CDR3 is built from 13 residues. V was clipped by 6 bases and J by 1 base, with 12 bases between them. Germline assignment: CDR1 DFQATT and CDR2 SNEGSKA (reference sequence).

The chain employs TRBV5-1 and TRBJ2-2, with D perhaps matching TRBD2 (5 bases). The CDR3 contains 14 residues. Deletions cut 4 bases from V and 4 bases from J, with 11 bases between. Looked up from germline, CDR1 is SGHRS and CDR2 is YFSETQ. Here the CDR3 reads CASSAGIATGELFF. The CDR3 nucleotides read TGCGCCAGCAGCGCCGGGATTGCCACCGGGGAGCTGTTTTTT.

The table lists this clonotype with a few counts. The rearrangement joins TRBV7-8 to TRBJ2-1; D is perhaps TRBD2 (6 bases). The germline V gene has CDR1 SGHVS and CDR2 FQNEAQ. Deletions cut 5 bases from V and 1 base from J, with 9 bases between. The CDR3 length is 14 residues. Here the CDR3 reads CASSKSGSYNEQFF. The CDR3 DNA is TGTGCCAGCAGCAAAAGCGGGTCCTACAATGAGCAGTTCTTC.

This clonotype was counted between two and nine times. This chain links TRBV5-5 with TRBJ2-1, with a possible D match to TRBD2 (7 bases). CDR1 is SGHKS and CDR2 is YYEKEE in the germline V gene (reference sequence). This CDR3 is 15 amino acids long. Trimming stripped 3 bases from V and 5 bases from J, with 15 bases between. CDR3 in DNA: TGTGCCAGCAGCTCTCGGCGGGGGCGAGACAATGAGCAGTTCTTC. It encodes CASSSRRGRDNEQFF. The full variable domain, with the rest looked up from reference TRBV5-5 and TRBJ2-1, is DAGVTQSPTHLIKTRGQQVTLRCSPISGHKSVSWYQQVLGQGPQFIFQYYEKEERGRGNFPDRFSARQFPNYSSELNVNALLLGDSALYLCASSSRRGRDNEQFFGPGTRLTVL.